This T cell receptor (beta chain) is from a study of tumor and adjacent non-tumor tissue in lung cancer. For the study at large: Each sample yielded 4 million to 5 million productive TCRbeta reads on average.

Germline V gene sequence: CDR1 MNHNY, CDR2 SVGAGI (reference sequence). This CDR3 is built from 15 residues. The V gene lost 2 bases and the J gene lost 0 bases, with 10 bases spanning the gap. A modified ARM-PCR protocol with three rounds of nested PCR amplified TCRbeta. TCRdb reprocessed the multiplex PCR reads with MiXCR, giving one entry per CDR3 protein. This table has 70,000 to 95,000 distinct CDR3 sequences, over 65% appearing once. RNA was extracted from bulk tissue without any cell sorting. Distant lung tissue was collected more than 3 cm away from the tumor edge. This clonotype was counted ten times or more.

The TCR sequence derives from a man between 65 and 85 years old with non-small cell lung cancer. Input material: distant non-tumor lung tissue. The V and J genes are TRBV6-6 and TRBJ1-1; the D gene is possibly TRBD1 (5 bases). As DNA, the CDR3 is TGTGCCAGCAGTTACGTCCGGGGCCTGAACACTGAAGCTTTCTTT. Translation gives CASSYVRGLNTEAFF.